This passage covers 10 T cell receptor beta chains from one sample sequenced in a study of blood T cell repertoires in COVID-19. Assay used: immunoSEQ multiplex PCR; TCRdb lists only in-frame clones, some missing. The table shows roughly 250,000 clones, with just under 85% occurring only once. The sample taken for sequencing was peripheral blood. These receptors all stem from a man aged 50 or older with acute or convalescent COVID-19.

Only one count was recorded for this clone. The chain combines TRBV28 with TRBJ1-6; no definite D call. This CDR3 contains 13 residues. Trimming pared 7 bases from V and 9 bases from J, leaving 13 bases between. Per germline, CDR1 MDHEN and CDR2 SYDVKM. The CDR3 DNA reads TGTGCCAGCACCACCTGGGAGGCTTCACCCCTCCACTTT. Translated, it gives CASTTWEASPLHF.

The rearrangement uses TRBV19 and TRBJ1-4; D is unclear. V was shortened by 4 bases and J by 4 bases, with 13 bases between the two germline ends. Germline V gene data show CDR1 as LNHDA and CDR2 as SQIVND (reference sequence). The CDR3 is 15 residues long. CDR3 protein: CASSTGALGNEKLFF. In nucleotides, the CDR3 is TGTGCCAGTAGTACAGGTGCCTTAGGTAATGAAAAACTGTTTTTT.

V is TRBV7-2 and J is TRBJ2-5, with 8 bases aligning to TRBD1. CDR3 size: 15 residues. Germline V gene lookup returns CDR1 SGHTA and CDR2 FQGNSA. The V gene end was trimmed by 3 bases and the J gene end by 3 bases; junction bases not matched to a gene: 6. The CDR3 DNA follows: TGTGCCAGCAGCTTCAGACAGGGGCGAAAAGAGACCCAGTACTTC. Translating gives CASSFRQGRKETQYF.

CDR3 region: CASSLTGGSEQYF. The CDR3 bases are TGTGCCAGCAGTTTAACAGGGGGCAGCGAGCAGTACTTC. The rearrangement uses TRBV28 and TRBJ2-7; 9 bases line up with TRBD1. Germline V gene sequence: CDR1 MDHEN, CDR2 SYDVKM. J gave up 6 bases and V 2 bases, and 2 bases lay outside the gene matches. This CDR3 is 13 amino acids long.

The gene calls are TRBV19 and TRBJ1-5; tentatively, D is TRBD1 (6 bases). The CDR3 is made up of 13 amino acids. The V and J ends lost 4 bases and 3 bases respectively, with 7 bases between them. Germline CDR1 and CDR2: LNHDA and SQIVND (reference sequence). Here the CDR3 DNA reads TGTGCCAGTAGTAGGACAGTCAATCAGCCCCAGCATTTT. This codes for CASSRTVNQPQHF.

J is TRBJ1-1 and V is TRBV7-9; D gene ambiguous. CDR1 and CDR2 (germline): SEHNR, FQNEAQ (reference sequence). The CDR3 consists of 13 residues. V dropped 5 bases and J dropped 1 base, with 8 bases sitting between them. The CDR3 nucleotides read TGTGCCAGCAGCGAGAGCGGGAACACTGAAGCTTTCTTT. Translation gives CASSESGNTEAFF.

The rearrangement links TRBV3-1 (or the pseudogene TRBV3-2) to TRBJ1-1, with 8 bases that match TRBD1. CDR3 length: 14 residues. V shed 4 bases and J 11 bases; nucleotides not matched to a gene: 12. Germline V gives CDR1 LGHDT, CDR2 YNNKEL (reference sequence). CDR3 in amino acids: CASSPRGTGRRAFF. CDR3 nucleotides: TGTGCCAGCAGCCCAAGGGGGACAGGTCGTCGGGCTTTCTTT.

CDR3 residues: CATLLIKGIGSSYEQYF. The CDR3 nucleotides are TGTGCCACCCTCCTAATAAAGGGGATAGGTTCCTCCTACGAGCAGTACTTC. The chain combines TRBV7-9 with TRBJ2-7, with D perhaps TRBD1 (5 bases). V lost 10 bases and J 0 bases, leaving 25 bases between the germline ends. Germline CDR1 SEHNR, CDR2 FQNEAQ (reference sequence). CDR3 size: 17 residues.

The genes are TRBV4-1 and TRBJ2-3, with TRBD2 matching 10 bases. The junction had 4 bases not matched to a gene; V was cut back by 4 bases and J by 0 bases. Germline V gene data show CDR1 as MGHRA and CDR2 as YSYEKL. This CDR3 contains 16 residues. CDR3 amino acids: CASSRLAGVSTDTQYF. CDR3 DNA: TGCGCCAGCAGCCGCCTAGCGGGGGTTAGCACAGATACGCAGTATTTT.

This clone was seen at least ten times. This chain links TRBV4-1 with TRBJ2-2, with D perhaps matching TRBD1 (6 bases). The CDR3 consists of 15 residues. V lost 4 bases and J lost 4, with 13 bases in between. Germline-derived CDR1 and CDR2 are MGHRA and YSYEKL. In DNA form, the CDR3 reads TGCGCCAGCAGCCCCCGGACAGACTCCACCGGGGAGCTGTTTTTT. As protein: CASSPRTDSTGELFF.